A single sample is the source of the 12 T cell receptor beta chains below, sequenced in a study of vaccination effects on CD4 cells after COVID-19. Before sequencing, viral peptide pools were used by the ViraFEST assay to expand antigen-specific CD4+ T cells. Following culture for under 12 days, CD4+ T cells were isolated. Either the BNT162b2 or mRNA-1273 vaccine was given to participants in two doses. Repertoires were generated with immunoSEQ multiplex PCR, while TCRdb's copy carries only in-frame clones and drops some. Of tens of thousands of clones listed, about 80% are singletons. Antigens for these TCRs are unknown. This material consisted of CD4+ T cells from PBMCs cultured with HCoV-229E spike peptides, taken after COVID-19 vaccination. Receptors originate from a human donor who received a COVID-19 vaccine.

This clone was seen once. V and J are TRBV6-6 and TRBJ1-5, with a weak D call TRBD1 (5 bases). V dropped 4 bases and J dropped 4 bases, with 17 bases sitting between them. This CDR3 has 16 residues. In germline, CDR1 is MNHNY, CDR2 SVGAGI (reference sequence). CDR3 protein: CASSSAGTPGNQPQHF. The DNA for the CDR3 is TGTGCCAGCAGTTCCGCGGGGACGCCGGGAAATCAGCCCCAGCATTTT.

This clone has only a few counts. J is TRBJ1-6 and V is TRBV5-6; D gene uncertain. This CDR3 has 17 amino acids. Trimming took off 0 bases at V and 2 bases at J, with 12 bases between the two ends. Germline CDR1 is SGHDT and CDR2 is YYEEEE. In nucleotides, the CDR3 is TGTGCCAGCAGCTTGGTTGAGGGAGTGACCTATAATTCACCCCTCCACTTT. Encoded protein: CASSLVEGVTYNSPLHF.

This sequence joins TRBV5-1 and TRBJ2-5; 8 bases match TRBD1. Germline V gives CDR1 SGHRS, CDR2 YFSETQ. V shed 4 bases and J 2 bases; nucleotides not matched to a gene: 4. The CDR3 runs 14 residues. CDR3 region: CASSLTGVQETQYF. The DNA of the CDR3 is TGCGCCAGCAGCCTGACAGGGGTGCAAGAGACCCAGTACTTC.

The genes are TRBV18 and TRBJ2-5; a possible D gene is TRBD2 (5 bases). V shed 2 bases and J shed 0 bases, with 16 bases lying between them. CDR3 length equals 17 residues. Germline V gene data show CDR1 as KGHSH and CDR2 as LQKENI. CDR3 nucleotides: TGTGCCAGCTCACCAGTGAAAAATTCGGACTACCAAGAGACCCAGTACTTC. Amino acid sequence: CASSPVKNSDYQETQYF.

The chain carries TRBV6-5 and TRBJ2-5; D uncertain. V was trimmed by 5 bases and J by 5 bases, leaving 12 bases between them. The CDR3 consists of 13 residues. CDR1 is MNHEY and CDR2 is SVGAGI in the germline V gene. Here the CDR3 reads CASSSPLAETQYF. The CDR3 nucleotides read TGTGCCAGCAGTAGTCCGCTTGCGGAGACCCAGTACTTC.

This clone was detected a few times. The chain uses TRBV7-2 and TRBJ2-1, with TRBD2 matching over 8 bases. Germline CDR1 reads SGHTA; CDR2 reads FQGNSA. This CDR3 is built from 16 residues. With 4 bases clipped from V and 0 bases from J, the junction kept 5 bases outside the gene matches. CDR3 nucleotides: TGTGCCAGCAGCTCCGGGGGGGGAAGCTCCTACAATGAGCAGTTCTTC. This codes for CASSSGGGSSYNEQFF.

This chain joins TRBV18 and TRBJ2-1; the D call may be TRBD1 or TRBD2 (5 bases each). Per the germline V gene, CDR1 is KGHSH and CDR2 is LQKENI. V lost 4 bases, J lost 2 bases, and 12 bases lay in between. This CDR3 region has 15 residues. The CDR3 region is CASSRGGFAYNEQFF. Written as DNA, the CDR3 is TGTGCCAGCTCACGGGGCGGGTTCGCCTACAATGAGCAGTTCTTC.

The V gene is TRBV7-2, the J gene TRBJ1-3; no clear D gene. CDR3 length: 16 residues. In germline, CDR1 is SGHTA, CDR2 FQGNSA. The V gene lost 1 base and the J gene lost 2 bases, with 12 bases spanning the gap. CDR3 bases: TGTGCCAGCAGCTTAGTGGCGGCTGCAGCTGGAAACACCATATATTTT. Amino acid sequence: CASSLVAAAAGNTIYF.

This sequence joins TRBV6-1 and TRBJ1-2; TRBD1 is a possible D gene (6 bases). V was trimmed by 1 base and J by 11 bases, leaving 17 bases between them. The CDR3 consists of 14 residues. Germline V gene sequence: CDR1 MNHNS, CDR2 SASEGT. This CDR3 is CASSEVSSGRGYTF. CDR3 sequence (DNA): TGTGCCAGCAGTGAAGTTTCGTCTGGCAGGGGTTACACCTTC.

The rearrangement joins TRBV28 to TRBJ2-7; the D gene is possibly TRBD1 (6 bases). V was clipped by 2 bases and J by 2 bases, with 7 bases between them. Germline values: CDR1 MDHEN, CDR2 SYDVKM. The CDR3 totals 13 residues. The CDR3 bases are TGTGCCAGCAGTTTAGGGACAACCTACGAGCAGTACGTC. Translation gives CASSLGTTYEQYV.

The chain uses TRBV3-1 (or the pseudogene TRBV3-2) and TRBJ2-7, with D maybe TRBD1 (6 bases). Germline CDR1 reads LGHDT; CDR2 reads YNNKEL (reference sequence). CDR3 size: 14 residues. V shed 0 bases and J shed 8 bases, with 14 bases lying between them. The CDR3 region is CASSQDFRGFQQYV. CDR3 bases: TGTGCCAGCAGCCAAGATTTCAGGGGATTCCAGCAGTACGTC.

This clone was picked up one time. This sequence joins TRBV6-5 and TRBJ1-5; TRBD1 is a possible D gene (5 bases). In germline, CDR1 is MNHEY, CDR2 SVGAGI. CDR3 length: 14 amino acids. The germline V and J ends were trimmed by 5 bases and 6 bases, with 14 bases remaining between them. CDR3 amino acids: CASSTGGPSQPQHF. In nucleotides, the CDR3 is TGTGCCAGCAGTACGGGGGGTCCTAGTCAGCCCCAGCATTTT.